This TCR beta chain is from a study of molecular identifiers for immune sequencing clone quantification. This clonotype appeared a few times. A much larger clone lies one base from this, so it may be a read error. TCRdb reprocessed the PCR reads via MiXCR and lists one record per CDR3 protein. The table shows 300,000 to 350,000 distinct CDR3 sequences, with roughly a fifth occurring only once. The CDR3 is 14 amino acids. Germline V CDR1 and CDR2: MNHEY, SVGAGI. This chain uses TRBV6-5 with TRBJ1-4; D uncertain. Sample: naive CD8+ T cells from blood, with Jurkat cell RNA spiked in. Indicated subset: FACS-sorted CD8+CD4-CCR7+CD45RA+ naive T cells. This receptor was obtained from a human donor in good health. Some libraries in this study had Jurkat cell RNA spiked in. CDR3 sequence: CASSMDGLRERLFF. The CDR3 nucleotides read TGTGCCAGCAGCATGGACGGCCTCCGGGAAAGACTGTTTTTT.